The rows below give T cell receptor beta chains drawn from one sample of a study of shared clonotypes between healthy human individuals. The protocol was immunoSEQ multiplex PCR, while the TCRdb copy is restricted to in-frame clones and leaves out a portion. In the table there are roughly 1 million clones, about 75% of which are singletons. The sequenced sample consisted of memory CD4+ T cells sorted from blood. The source is a man aged 18-30 years in good health. The CDR3 runs from the conserved cysteine through the conserved F or W. The order of the fields is V gene, J gene, D gene, clone size, CDR3 protein, CDR3 DNA. The D gene is left open where the match is weak. Expanded clones are given a class, and other clones once, few, many or no size at all.

v_call: TRBV10-3; j_call: TRBJ2-2; d_call: NA; clone_size: many; cdr3_aa: CAIRGGDGTGELFF; cdr3_nt: TGTGCCATCAGGGGGGGCGACGGCACCGGGGAGCTGTTTTTT
v_call: TRBV16; j_call: TRBJ1-6; d_call: NA; clone_size: few; cdr3_aa: CASKGGPSSYNSPLHF; cdr3_nt: TGTGCCAGCAAGGGAGGCCCGAGCTCCTATAATTCACCCCTCCACTTT
v_call: TRBV5-8; j_call: TRBJ2-2; d_call: NA; clone_size: NA; cdr3_aa: CASSRTNTGELFF; cdr3_nt: TGTGCCAGCTCCAGGACAAACACCGGGGAGCTGTTTTTT
v_call: TRBV11-2; j_call: TRBJ1-4; d_call: NA; clone_size: NA; cdr3_aa: CASSFSGAREKLFF; cdr3_nt: TGTGCCAGCAGCTTCTCGGGGGCGCGTGAAAAACTGTTTTTT
v_call: TRBV29-1; j_call: TRBJ2-5; d_call: TRBD1; clone_size: NA; cdr3_aa: CSVGGQGKETQYF; cdr3_nt: TGCAGCGTGGGGGGACAGGGGAAAGAGACCCAGTACTTC
v_call: TRBV19; j_call: TRBJ2-2; d_call: NA; clone_size: NA; cdr3_aa: CASSGQPGPGELFF; cdr3_nt: TGTGCCAGTAGCGGGCAGCCGGGTCCCGGGGAGCTGTTTTTT
v_call: TRBV30; j_call: TRBJ1-1; d_call: NA; clone_size: NA; cdr3_aa: CAWSRPGNGNTEAFF; cdr3_nt: TGTGCCTGGAGCCGACCGGGGAATGGGAACACTGAAGCTTTCTTT
v_call: TRBV5-1; j_call: TRBJ1-2; d_call: NA; clone_size: few; cdr3_aa: CASSLGGSYGYTF; cdr3_nt: TGCGCCAGCAGCTTGGGGGGGTCCTATGGCTACACCTTC
v_call: TRBV5-6; j_call: TRBJ2-3; d_call: NA; clone_size: NA; cdr3_aa: CASSLSDTQYF; cdr3_nt: TGTGCCAGCAGCTTGTCAGATACGCAGTATTTT
v_call: TRBV5-1; j_call: TRBJ2-1; d_call: NA; clone_size: NA; cdr3_aa: CASSLESGGQGEQFF; cdr3_nt: TGCGCCAGCAGCTTGGAAAGCGGGGGACAGGGTGAGCAGTTCTTC
v_call: TRBV5-1; j_call: TRBJ1-4; d_call: NA; clone_size: NA; cdr3_aa: CASSLRGDGANEKLFF; cdr3_nt: TGCGCCAGCAGCTTAAGGGGGGACGGGGCTAATGAAAAACTGTTTTTT
v_call: TRBV4-1; j_call: TRBJ2-5; d_call: NA; clone_size: NA; cdr3_aa: CASSLSRETQYF; cdr3_nt: TGCGCCAGCAGCCTCTCGAGGGAGACCCAGTACTTC
v_call: TRBV11-2; j_call: TRBJ2-2; d_call: TRBD2; clone_size: NA; cdr3_aa: CASRPLAGRTGELFF; cdr3_nt: TGTGCCAGCAGACCACTAGCGGGTCGCACCGGGGAGCTGTTTTTT
v_call: TRBV9; j_call: TRBJ2-3; d_call: TRBD2; clone_size: NA; cdr3_aa: CASSLQPLGGGNTDTQYF; cdr3_nt: TGTGCCAGCAGCCTACAACCCCTAGGCGGGGGGAACACAGATACGCAGTATTTT
v_call: TRBV5-1; j_call: TRBJ1-2; d_call: TRBD1; clone_size: NA; cdr3_aa: CASSRGGTSDNYGYTF; cdr3_nt: TGCGCCAGCAGCCGAGGGGGCACCTCGGATAACTATGGCTACACCTTC
v_call: TRBV25-1; j_call: TRBJ2-5; d_call: TRBD1; clone_size: NA; cdr3_aa: CASSEVRQGRETQYF; cdr3_nt: TGTGCCAGCAGTGAAGTTAGACAGGGGAGGGAGACCCAGTACTTC
v_call: TRBV6-5; j_call: TRBJ2-7; d_call: NA; clone_size: NA; cdr3_aa: CASSLRSLRHEQYF; cdr3_nt: TGTGCCAGCTCCCTTAGGTCGTTGAGGCACGAGCAGTACTTC
v_call: TRBV6-1; j_call: TRBJ1-4; d_call: NA; clone_size: NA; cdr3_aa: CASSGTEKSNEKLFF; cdr3_nt: TGTGCCAGCAGTGGGACAGAAAAGAGTAATGAAAAACTGTTTTTT
v_call: TRBV10-1; j_call: TRBJ2-5; d_call: TRBD2; clone_size: NA; cdr3_aa: CASSEGPSGGQETQYF; cdr3_nt: TGCGCCAGCAGTGAGGGTCCTAGCGGGGGTCAAGAGACCCAGTACTTC
v_call: TRBV2; j_call: TRBJ2-5; d_call: NA; clone_size: once; cdr3_aa: CASSEHQETQYF; cdr3_nt: TGTGCCAGCAGTGAACACCAAGAGACCCAGTACTTC
v_call: TRBV5-1; j_call: TRBJ2-1; d_call: TRBD2; clone_size: few; cdr3_aa: CASSWLSSGDNNEQFF; cdr3_nt: TGCGCCAGCAGCTGGCTGTCTAGCGGGGATAACAATGAGCAGTTCTTC
v_call: TRBV6-1; j_call: TRBJ2-7; d_call: NA; clone_size: once; cdr3_aa: CASRAGRFINEQYF; cdr3_nt: TGTGCCAGCAGGGCCGGGAGATTTATAAACGAGCAGTACTTC
v_call: TRBV4-2; j_call: TRBJ2-6; d_call: NA; clone_size: NA; cdr3_aa: CASSQEWEGASGANVLTF; cdr3_nt: TGTGCCAGCAGCCAGGAATGGGAGGGGGCCTCTGGGGCCAACGTCCTGACTTTC
v_call: TRBV2; j_call: TRBJ1-6; d_call: NA; clone_size: NA; cdr3_aa: CASRDGENNISPLHF; cdr3_nt: TGTGCCAGCAGGGACGGGGAAAACAATATTTCACCCCTCCACTTT
v_call: TRBV5-6; j_call: TRBJ2-3; d_call: NA; clone_size: NA; cdr3_aa: CASSFRQSTDTQYF; cdr3_nt: TGTGCCAGCAGCTTTAGACAGTCCACAGATACGCAGTATTTT
v_call: TRBV7-9; j_call: TRBJ1-4; d_call: NA; clone_size: NA; cdr3_aa: CASSFRTGNEKLFF; cdr3_nt: TGTGCCAGCAGCTTCCGAACAGGAAATGAAAAACTGTTTTTT
v_call: TRBV25-1; j_call: TRBJ1-1; d_call: NA; clone_size: few; cdr3_aa: CASSDLLRGNTEAFF; cdr3_nt: TGTGCCAGCAGTGATCTTCTCCGGGGGAACACTGAAGCTTTCTTT
v_call: TRBV4-3; j_call: TRBJ2-2; d_call: TRBD1; clone_size: NA; cdr3_aa: CASSQPGTGGRTGELFF; cdr3_nt: TGCGCCAGCAGCCAACCAGGGACAGGAGGACGGACCGGGGAGCTGTTTTTT
v_call: TRBV11-2; j_call: TRBJ2-3; d_call: NA; clone_size: once; cdr3_aa: CASSLNGRGTDTQYF; cdr3_nt: TGTGCCAGCAGCTTAAATGGTCGTGGCACAGATACGCAGTATTTT
v_call: TRBV7-9; j_call: TRBJ2-5; d_call: TRBD1; clone_size: NA; cdr3_aa: CASSFRTTGGTLETQYF; cdr3_nt: TGTGCCAGCAGCTTTAGGACGACAGGGGGGACTTTGGAGACCCAGTACTTC
v_call: TRBV5-4; j_call: TRBJ2-3; d_call: NA; clone_size: NA; cdr3_aa: CASRSSTDTQYF; cdr3_nt: TGTGCCAGCAGGTCTAGCACAGATACGCAGTATTTT
v_call: TRBV19; j_call: TRBJ2-4; d_call: NA; clone_size: NA; cdr3_aa: CASSQRTVNDIQYF; cdr3_nt: TGTGCCAGTAGTCAAAGGACAGTCAATGACATTCAGTACTTC
v_call: TRBV7-2; j_call: TRBJ2-1; d_call: NA; clone_size: NA; cdr3_aa: CASQWGTTYNEQFF; cdr3_nt: TGTGCCTCGCAATGGGGGACCACCTACAATGAGCAGTTCTTC
v_call: TRBV5-1; j_call: TRBJ2-5; d_call: TRBD1; clone_size: once; cdr3_aa: CASSLDTGAVETQYF; cdr3_nt: TGCGCCAGCAGCTTGGACACAGGGGCGGTGGAGACCCAGTACTTC
v_call: TRBV6-5; j_call: TRBJ1-2; d_call: TRBD1; clone_size: NA; cdr3_aa: CATRLEGAGSYTF; cdr3_nt: TGTGCCACCCGGTTGGAGGGGGCTGGTAGCTACACCTTC
v_call: TRBV4-3; j_call: TRBJ2-7; d_call: NA; clone_size: few; cdr3_aa: CASSQVPSAGAREQYF; cdr3_nt: TGCGCCAGCAGCCAAGTCCCTAGCGCGGGGGCACGCGAGCAGTACTTC
v_call: TRBV7-8; j_call: TRBJ2-4; d_call: NA; clone_size: NA; cdr3_aa: CASSPATLNIQYF; cdr3_nt: TGTGCCAGCAGCCCCGCTACGTTAAACATTCAGTACTTC
v_call: TRBV27; j_call: TRBJ2-2; d_call: NA; clone_size: once; cdr3_aa: CASSLRSSSSRGELFF; cdr3_nt: TGTGCCAGCAGTTTAAGATCGTCCAGTTCCAGGGGGGAGCTGTTTTTT
v_call: TRBV30; j_call: TRBJ1-2; d_call: NA; clone_size: once; cdr3_aa: CAWSGLTYGYTF; cdr3_nt: TGTGCCTGGAGTGGACTGACCTATGGCTACACCTTC
v_call: TRBV11-1; j_call: TRBJ2-7; d_call: NA; clone_size: NA; cdr3_aa: CASSPARTTYEQYF; cdr3_nt: TGTGCCAGCAGTCCAGCTAGGACTACCTACGAGCAGTACTTC
v_call: TRBV27; j_call: TRBJ2-7; d_call: TRBD1; clone_size: NA; cdr3_aa: CASRRQGPDYEQYF; cdr3_nt: TGTGCCAGCAGAAGACAGGGTCCGGATTACGAGCAGTACTTC
v_call: TRBV5-4; j_call: TRBJ2-2; d_call: NA; clone_size: few; cdr3_aa: CASSLDRGMVTGELFF; cdr3_nt: TGTGCCAGCAGCTTGGATCGGGGAATGGTGACCGGGGAGCTGTTTTTT
v_call: TRBV10-3; j_call: TRBJ1-4; d_call: NA; clone_size: NA; cdr3_aa: CASSQGSEAEKLFF; cdr3_nt: TGTGCCAGTAGCCAGGGGAGCGAGGCTGAAAAACTGTTTTTT
v_call: TRBV7-6; j_call: TRBJ2-3; d_call: NA; clone_size: NA; cdr3_aa: CASSPSSRVSTDTQYF; cdr3_nt: TGTGCCAGCAGCCCATCGTCGAGGGTCAGCACAGATACGCAGTATTTT
v_call: TRBV11-3; j_call: TRBJ1-1; d_call: NA; clone_size: few; cdr3_aa: CASSSVRYAEAFF; cdr3_nt: TGTGCCAGCAGCTCTGTCCGCTATGCTGAAGCTTTCTTT
v_call: TRBV18; j_call: TRBJ2-7; d_call: TRBD1; clone_size: NA; cdr3_aa: CASSPPLGQGVYEQYF; cdr3_nt: TGTGCCAGCTCACCACCCTTGGGGCAGGGGGTCTACGAGCAGTACTTC